These 22 T cell receptor beta chains share one sample of origin, sequenced in a study of blood T cell repertoires in COVID-19. Using immunoSEQ multiplex PCR, the repertoire was profiled, and TCRdb retains in-frame clones only, with some absent. The table includes hundreds of thousands of clones, 75% to 90% detected once. Material for sequencing was peripheral blood. These receptor sequences come from a woman in her 70s with COVID-19, enrolled during active disease.

This chain uses TRBV19 with TRBJ2-7; a weak D match, TRBD1 (5 bases). V was cut by 7 bases and J by 5 bases, with 15 bases left in between. The CDR3 contains 13 residues. Germline V CDR1 and CDR2: LNHDA, SQIVND (reference sequence). Here the CDR3 DNA reads TGTGCCAGTAAGGGGCAGGGTCGAAACGAGCAGTACTTC. Translated: CASKGQGRNEQYF.

This clone showed up just a few times. This sequence joins TRBV3-1 (or the pseudogene TRBV3-2) and TRBJ2-2, with D possibly TRBD2 on 6 matching bases. V was clipped by 4 bases and J by 6 bases, with 12 bases between them. The CDR3 loop spans 14 amino acids. Germline CDR1 LGHDT, CDR2 YNNKEL (reference sequence). The CDR3 loop reads CASSPRERAGELFF. The CDR3 DNA is TGTGCCAGCAGCCCACGGGAGCGGGCCGGGGAGCTGTTTTTT.

V usage is TRBV4-1 and J usage is TRBJ2-7; 11 nucleotides align to TRBD2. With V trimmed by 6 bases and J by 4 bases, 11 bases remained unmatched. The CDR3 is 16 amino acids. Germline lookup yields CDR1 MGHRA and CDR2 YSYEKL. The CDR3 coding sequence is TGCGCCAGCAGTCGACTCCTAGCGGGGGGCAATTACGAGCAGTACTTC. Protein sequence: CASSRLLAGGNYEQYF.

The chain uses TRBV29-1 and TRBJ2-3, with 7 bases that match TRBD2. CDR1 SQVTM and CDR2 ANQGSEA come from the germline V gene. J was trimmed by 4 bases and V by 3 bases; bases with no gene match: 1. The CDR3 covers 12 residues. The CDR3 spells CSVEGGADTQYF. The DNA of the CDR3 is TGCAGCGTTGAGGGGGGGGCAGATACGCAGTATTTT.

The V and J genes are TRBV10-3 and TRBJ2-3; D may be TRBD2 (7 bases). Trimming removed 8 bases at V and 1 base at J, with 13 bases between. CDR3 length equals 14 residues. Looked up from germline, CDR1 is ENHRY and CDR2 is SYGVKD. The CDR3 DNA reads TGTGCCATCCGTGTGGGGGGGCGCACAGATACGCAGTATTTT. Protein product: CAIRVGGRTDTQYF.

V and J are TRBV5-6 and TRBJ1-6, with 8 nucleotides matching TRBD1. This CDR3 comprises 16 residues. With V trimmed by 1 base and J by 9 bases, 9 bases remained unmatched. The V gene's germline CDR1 is SGHDT and CDR2 YYEEEE. CDR3: CASSLLKTGGGSPLHF. CDR3 nucleotides: TGTGCCAGCAGCTTGCTTAAAACAGGGGGAGGTTCACCCCTCCACTTT.

The gene calls are TRBV7-2 and TRBJ2-1, with TRBD2 identical over 11 bases. The CDR3 has 16 residues. V shed 5 bases and J 4 bases; nucleotides not matched to a gene: 7. Germline V gene lookup returns CDR1 SGHTA and CDR2 FQGNSA. The CDR3 protein is CASSMNGLAGYNEQFF. The CDR3 DNA sequence: TGTGCCAGCAGCATGAACGGACTAGCGGGTTACAATGAGCAGTTCTTC.

This clone has just a few counts. The same CDR3 can be traced to other DNA sequences in this sample. The chain employs TRBV9 and TRBJ2-1, with D maybe TRBD1 (5 bases). CDR1 SGDLS and CDR2 YYNGEE come from the germline V gene. V lost 0 bases and J lost 1, with 8 bases in between. This CDR3 is built from 15 residues. CDR3 sequence (DNA): TGTGCCAGCAGCGTAGGATCAGGGTCCTACAATGAGCAGTTCTTC. Residues: CASSVGSGSYNEQFF.

The V gene is TRBV30, the J gene TRBJ1-1; D is unclear. This CDR3 has 12 amino acids. Germline V lookup: CDR1 GTSNPN, CDR2 SVGIG (reference sequence). Trimming took off 1 base at V and 2 bases at J, with 5 bases between the two ends. The DNA of the CDR3 is TGTGCCTGGAGTGACAGAAACACTGAAGCTTTCTTT. Translated: CAWSDRNTEAFF.

For the CDR3, the DNA is TGTGCCAGCACCAACTTCGGACAGCACACTAACTATGGCTACACCTTC. It translates to CASTNFGQHTNYGYTF. J is TRBJ1-2 and V is TRBV6-6, with D possibly being TRBD1 (6 bases). V lost 7 bases and J lost 0, with 18 bases in between. The CDR3 runs to 16 residues. Germline assignment: CDR1 MNHNY and CDR2 SVGAGI (reference sequence).

The table lists this clone with a few counts. The chain has TRBV29-1 and TRBJ1-2, with D unclear. V gave up 7 bases and J gave up 2 bases, with 20 bases separating them. CDR1 is SQVTM and CDR2 is ANQGSEA in the germline V gene. CDR3 size: 15 residues. CDR3 loop: CSAVTSASPNYGYTF. The DNA of the CDR3 is TGCAGCGCTGTGACAAGTGCTTCACCCAACTATGGCTACACCTTC.

This rearrangement joins TRBV1 to TRBJ2-7; TRBD2, as called in the table, went unchecked against the DNA. TRBV1 is given as a pseudogene. The CDR3 extends over 12 amino acids. CDR3 sequence reads: CTILLNRYEQYF. The DNA of the CDR3 is TGCACCATCCTACTTAACCGCTACGAGCAGTACTTC.

This sequence joins TRBV6-6 and TRBJ2-5; TRBD2 matches at 11 bases. Germline values: CDR1 MNHNY, CDR2 SVGAGI (reference sequence). J was trimmed by 4 bases and V by 6 bases; bases with no gene match: 4. This CDR3 region has 14 residues. The CDR3 nucleotides are TGTGCCAGCAGCCAACTAGCGGGGGTAGAGACCCAGTACTTC. It yields the protein CASSQLAGVETQYF.

The chain uses TRBV11-2 and TRBJ2-1; D is undetermined. V lost 4 bases to trimming and J lost 6 bases, with 7 bases between them. Germline CDR1 reads SGHAT; CDR2 reads FQNNGV. The CDR3 has 12 amino acids. The CDR3 DNA reads as TGTGCCAGCAGCTCTGGGCTCAATGAGCAGTTCTTC. Translated: CASSSGLNEQFF.

The chain is built from TRBV2 and TRBJ2-7; D uncertain. In germline, CDR1 is SNHLY, CDR2 FYNNEI. V was cut by 7 bases and J by 3 bases, with 7 bases left in between. CDR3 size: 11 residues. The CDR3 region has the DNA TGTGCCAGCATGGCACACTACGAGCAGTACTTC. This sequence encodes CASMAHYEQYF.

A single count supports this clone. The gene calls are TRBV24-1 and TRBJ2-5; TRBD2 is a possible D gene (6 bases). Trimming removed 3 bases from V and 5 bases from J, with 15 bases in between. Germline V CDR1 and CDR2: KGHDR, SFDVKD. This CDR3 is 15 amino acids long. CDR3 region: CATSDLPRGGETQYF. In DNA, the CDR3 is TGTGCCACCAGTGATCTCCCGAGAGGAGGGGAGACCCAGTACTTC.

The chain uses TRBV7-2 and TRBJ2-5, with 8 bases that match TRBD2. The CDR3 covers 15 residues. Trimming removed 1 base from V and 2 bases from J; junction bases left unmatched: 3. CDR1 SGHTA and CDR2 FQGNSA come from the germline V gene. CDR3 sequence reads: CASSLVASGQETQYF. The CDR3 DNA reads TGTGCCAGCAGCTTAGTGGCTAGCGGGCAAGAGACCCAGTACTTC.

This clone has just one count. J is TRBJ2-7 and V is TRBV5-6, with 9 bases lining up with TRBD2. CDR3 length equals 14 residues. In germline, CDR1 is SGHDT, CDR2 YYEEEE. The ends lost 2 bases at V and 3 bases at J; junction bases unmatched: 3. The CDR3 bases are TGTGCCAGCAGCTTAGGGACTAGCAGCTACGAGCAGTACTTC. This sequence encodes CASSLGTSSYEQYF. Based on the CDR3 plus reference TRBV5-6 and TRBJ2-7, the full variable domain is DAGVTQSPTHLIKTRGQQVTLRCSPKSGHDTVSWYQQALGQGPQFIFQYYEEEERQRGNFPDRFSGHQFPNYSSELNVNALLLGDSALYLCASSLGTSSYEQYFGPGTRLTVT.

V and J are TRBV6-5 and TRBJ2-1; D is perhaps TRBD2 (5 bases). Trimming cost V 8 bases and J 1 base, with 15 bases left between them. The CDR3 extends over 15 amino acids. Germline CDR1 and CDR2: MNHEY and SVGAGI. DNA of the CDR3: TGTGCCAGCGAGGGCCGTAGGGATTCCTACAATGAGCAGTTCTTC. Translation: CASEGRRDSYNEQFF.

This chain links TRBV6-5 with TRBJ2-7, with D possibly being TRBD1 (5 bases). The germline CDR1 and CDR2 sequences are MNHEY and SVGAGI. Trimming cost V 10 bases and J 5 bases, with 15 bases left between them. This CDR3 spans 12 amino acids. The CDR3 bases are TGTGCCACCCAGATTCAGGGAAACGAGCAGTACTTC. Translated: CATQIQGNEQYF.

J is TRBJ2-1 and V is TRBV7-2; 7 nucleotides agree with TRBD2. Per the germline V gene, CDR1 is SGHTA and CDR2 is FQGNSA. J lost 4 bases, V lost 3 bases, and 6 bases had no gene match. CDR3 size: 15 residues. In DNA form, the CDR3 reads TGTGCCAGCAGCTTGGGACTACCCGAATACAATGAGCAGTTCTTC. Its translation is CASSLGLPEYNEQFF.

J is TRBJ1-1 and V is TRBV6-2 or TRBV6-3; D is uncertain. CDR3 length: 11 residues. Trimming shortened V by 4 bases and J by 7 bases, and 7 bases separated the two germline ends. CDR1 is MNHEY, CDR2 SVGEGT, per germline. CDR3 in DNA: TGTGCCAGCAGTTCGGGAGTTGAAGCTTTCTTT. Its translation is CASSSGVEAFF.